These 13 T cell receptor beta chains originate from one sample sequenced in a study of cytomegalovirus exposure and HLA in healthy donors. It was with 60 Vbeta and 13 Jbeta primers that the PCR ran. Some clones are missing from TCRdb's copy, which holds only in-frame ones; the method was immunoSEQ multiplex PCR. The repertoire has about 150,000 clones, 75% of them found once; the top ten carry approximately 10%. The sequencing input was PBMCs. Receptors originate from a man between 18 and 35 years old in good health and CMV-seropositive.

This clone was seen only a few times. This chain uses TRBV7-5 with TRBJ1-1. TRBV7-5 is a pseudogene segment. CDR3 length: 17 amino acids. This CDR3 reads CVRSLADRTGGNTEAFF. DNA for the CDR3: TGTGTCAGAAGCTTAGCAGATAGGACGGGAGGGAACACTGAAGCTTTCTTT.

This chain uses TRBV5-1 with TRBJ1-4, with no clear D. Germline CDR1 reads SGHRS; CDR2 reads YFSETQ. V dropped 4 bases and J dropped 5 bases, with 12 bases sitting between them. The CDR3 runs to 14 residues. In DNA form, the CDR3 reads TGCGCCAGCAGCCGGCGGGTGGGCAATGAAAAACTGTTTTTT. Protein sequence: CASSRRVGNEKLFF.

This chain joins TRBV9 and TRBJ2-1, with D possibly matching TRBD2 (5 bases). The germline V gene has CDR1 SGDLS and CDR2 YYNGEE. V was cut by 0 bases and J by 2 bases, with 9 bases left in between. The CDR3 runs 15 residues. The CDR3: CASSVGGEAYNEQFF. The CDR3 bases are TGTGCCAGCAGCGTAGGGGGAGAAGCCTACAATGAGCAGTTCTTC.

The chain recombines TRBV9 with TRBJ2-7; 7 positions match TRBD1. From germline, CDR1 is SGDLS and CDR2 YYNGEE. This CDR3 is 13 amino acids long. The trim removed 3 bases at V and 3 bases at J, leaving 3 bases unmatched. This chain's CDR3 is CASSAGQNYEQYF. The CDR3 DNA is TGTGCCAGCAGCGCGGGACAGAACTACGAGCAGTACTTC. The full variable domain, in which reference TRBV9 and TRBJ2-7 provide the parts outside the CDR3, is DSGVTQTPKHLITATGQRVTLRCSPRSGDLSVYWYQQSLDQGLQFLIQYYNGEERAKGNILERFSAQQFPDLHSELNLSSLELGDSALYFCASSAGQNYEQYFGPGTRLTVT.

This rearrangement joins TRBV27 to TRBJ2-7; 14 positions agree with TRBD2. Germline CDR1 reads MNHEY; CDR2 reads SMNVEV (reference sequence). The CDR3 sequence is 20 residues long. J was trimmed by 3 bases and V by 2 bases; bases with no gene match: 15. The CDR3 nucleotides read TGTGCCAGCAGTTTAAACCCAAGGACTAGCGGGAGGTATGAGGGCTACGAGCAGTACTTC. Protein product: CASSLNPRTSGRYEGYEQYF.

The genes are TRBV25-1 and TRBJ2-5; 12 positions agree with TRBD2. With the DNA end fitting TRBJ2-7 better, the J assignment may be wrong. From germline, CDR1 is MGHDK and CDR2 SYGVNS. This CDR3 contains 16 residues. In nucleotides, the CDR3 is TGTGCCAGCAGTGAGATAGGACTAGCGGGAACGGCCGAGCAGTACTTC. This encodes CASSEIGLAGTAEQYF.

This clone was seen only once. The chain is built from TRBV11-3 and TRBJ2-3; D gene unclear. The germline V gene has CDR1 SGHNT and CDR2 YENEEA. The V gene lost 1 base and the J gene lost 1 base, with 12 bases spanning the gap. The CDR3 covers 16 residues. The CDR3, as DNA: TGTGCCAGCAGCTTAGGTAGTAGAAGAGGCACAGATACGCAGTATTTT. Translating gives CASSLGSRRGTDTQYF.

The V call is TRBV27, the J call TRBJ2-5; no definite D call. CDR3 length equals 13 residues. V was pared by 7 bases and J by 1 base, with 10 bases between. Germline assignment: CDR1 MNHEY and CDR2 SMNVEV (reference sequence). CDR3 nucleotides: TGTGCCAGCACCGCGAGGTTCCAAGAGACCCAGTACTTC. The encoded protein is CASTARFQETQYF.

V usage is TRBV10-3 and J usage is TRBJ1-1; tentative D call: TRBD1 (6 bases). The length of the CDR3 is 14 residues. The germline V gene encodes CDR1 ENHRY and CDR2 SYGVKD. V was pared by 6 bases and J by 1 base, with 12 bases between. The DNA for the CDR3 is TGTGCCATCAGCCCAGGGGACGCGAACACTGAAGCTTTCTTT. It specifies CAISPGDANTEAFF.

V and J are TRBV7-9 and TRBJ2-1; 11 nucleotides line up with TRBD2. This CDR3 region has 15 residues. The V gene end was trimmed by 5 bases and the J gene end by 8 bases; junction bases not matched to a gene: 8. CDR1 is SEHNR and CDR2 is FQNEAQ in the germline V gene (reference sequence). CDR3 coding DNA: TGTGCCAGCAGCCGTGTAGCGGGGGGGCGGCATGAGCAGTTCTTC. Its protein is CASSRVAGGRHEQFF.

The chain employs TRBV30 and TRBJ2-1; 12 nucleotides agree with TRBD2. The germline V gene has CDR1 GTSNPN and CDR2 SVGIG (reference sequence). The CDR3 is 15 residues long. The ends lost 5 bases at V and 10 bases at J; junction bases unmatched: 12. CDR3 in amino acids: CAWGEGLAGPKEQFF. DNA for the CDR3: TGTGCCTGGGGCGAGGGACTAGCGGGCCCAAAGGAGCAGTTCTTC.

This clone has a single count. V usage is TRBV6-5 and J usage is TRBJ1-6, with D possibly being TRBD1 (5 bases). The V end lost 6 bases, the J end lost 7 bases, and 16 bases lay between the germline ends. The CDR3 has 15 residues. The germline V gene has CDR1 MNHEY and CDR2 SVGAGI. The CDR3 coding sequence is TGTGCCAGCAGCTCTAATTTCCAGGGAAATTCACCCCTCCACTTT. The encoded protein is CASSSNFQGNSPLHF.

This chain joins TRBV27 and TRBJ1-5, with D possibly matching TRBD1 (6 bases). This CDR3 spans 15 amino acids. Germline V gene data show CDR1 as MNHEY and CDR2 as SMNVEV (reference sequence). Trimming stripped 8 bases from V and 6 bases from J, with 20 bases between. The CDR3 bases are TGTGCCAGCGGCCCCGGGACACTTGTTTCTCAGCCCCAGCATTTT. It encodes CASGPGTLVSQPQHF.